This TCR beta chain derives from a study of T cell responses to AZD1222 COVID-19 vaccine. Findings of the study overall: Repertoires were obtained solely post-peak T cell response. Donors were chiefly white British, with a greater number of females, and clonal diversity was perhaps underestimated.

Germline lookup yields CDR1 SGDLS and CDR2 YYNGEE. J was trimmed by 8 bases and V by 3 bases; bases with no gene match: 5. CDR3 size: 13 residues. TCRdb keeps only in-frame clones here, not all; method: immunoSEQ multiplex PCR. The sample has about 76,000 clones; roughly 90% are singletons. A remark on this clone: What it binds is not known.

The sample here was peripheral blood, taken on day 0 of MenACWY control vaccination. This sequence originates from an adult in good health. The J gene is TRBJ1-5, the V gene TRBV9; 7 nucleotides agree with TRBD1. The CDR3 sequence: CASSATGKEPQHF. The CDR3 nucleotides read TGTGCCAGCAGCGCGACAGGGAAGGAGCCCCAGCATTTT.